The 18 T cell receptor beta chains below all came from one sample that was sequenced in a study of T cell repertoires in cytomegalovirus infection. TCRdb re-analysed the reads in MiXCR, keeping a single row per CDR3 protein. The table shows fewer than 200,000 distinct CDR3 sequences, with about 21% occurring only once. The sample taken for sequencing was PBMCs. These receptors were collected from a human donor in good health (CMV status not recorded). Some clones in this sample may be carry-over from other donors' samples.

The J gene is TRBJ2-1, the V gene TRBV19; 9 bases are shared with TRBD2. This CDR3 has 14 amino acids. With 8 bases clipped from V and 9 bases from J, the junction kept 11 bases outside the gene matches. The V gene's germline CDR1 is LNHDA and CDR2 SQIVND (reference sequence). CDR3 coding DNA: TGTGCCAGTTATGCTGCGGGGGGGGGGAGTGAGCAGTTCTTC. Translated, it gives CASYAAGGGSEQFF.

CDR3 DNA: TGTGCCAGCAGTTTTCCTCGTATGACAGGGTTCGGGCAGCCCCAGCATTTT. Its protein product is CASSFPRMTGFGQPQHF. The V call is TRBV27, the J call TRBJ1-5; TRBD1 aligns across 7 bases. V lost 3 bases and J lost 7; bases outside the gene matches: 15. This CDR3 comprises 17 residues. From germline, CDR1 is MNHEY and CDR2 SMNVEV (reference sequence).

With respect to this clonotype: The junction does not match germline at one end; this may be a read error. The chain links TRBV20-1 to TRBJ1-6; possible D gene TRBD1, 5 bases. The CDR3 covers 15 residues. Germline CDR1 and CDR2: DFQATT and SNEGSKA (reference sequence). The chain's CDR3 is CSATRQSSHNSPLHF. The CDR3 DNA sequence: TGCAGTGCTACCCGACAGAGCTCCCATAATTCACCCCTCCACTTT.

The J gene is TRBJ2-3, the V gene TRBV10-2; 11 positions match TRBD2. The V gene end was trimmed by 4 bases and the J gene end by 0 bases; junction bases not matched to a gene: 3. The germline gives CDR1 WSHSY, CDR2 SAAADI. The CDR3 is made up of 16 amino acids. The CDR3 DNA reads TGCGCCAGCAGTGTTTTAGCGGGAGGGAGCACAGATACGCAGTATTTT. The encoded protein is CASSVLAGGSTDTQYF.

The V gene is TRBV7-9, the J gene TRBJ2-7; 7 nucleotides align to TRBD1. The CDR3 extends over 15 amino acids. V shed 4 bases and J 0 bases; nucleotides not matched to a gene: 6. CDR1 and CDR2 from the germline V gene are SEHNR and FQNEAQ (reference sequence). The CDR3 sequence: CASSYDRAISYEQYF. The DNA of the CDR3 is TGTGCCAGCAGCTACGACAGGGCAATCTCCTACGAGCAGTACTTC.

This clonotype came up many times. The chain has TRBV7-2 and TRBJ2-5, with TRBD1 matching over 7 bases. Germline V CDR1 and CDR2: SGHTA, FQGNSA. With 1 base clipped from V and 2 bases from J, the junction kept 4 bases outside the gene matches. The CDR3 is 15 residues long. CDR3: CASSLGQGRQETQYF. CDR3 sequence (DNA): TGTGCCAGCAGCTTAGGACAGGGTCGACAAGAGACCCAGTACTTC.

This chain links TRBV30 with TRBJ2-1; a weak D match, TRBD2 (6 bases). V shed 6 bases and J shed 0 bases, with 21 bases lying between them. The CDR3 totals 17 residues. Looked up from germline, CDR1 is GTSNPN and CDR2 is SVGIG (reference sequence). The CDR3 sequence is CACRDWNFHSSYNEQFF. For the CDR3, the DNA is TGTGCCTGCCGGGACTGGAATTTTCACAGCTCCTACAATGAGCAGTTCTTC.

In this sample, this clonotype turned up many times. For the CDR3, the DNA is TGTGCCAGCAGCTTAGTAAGACAGGGGGCGATCTCTAATGAGCAGTTCTTC. It translates to CASSLVRQGAISNEQFF. The J gene is TRBJ2-1, the V gene TRBV7-8; TRBD1 matches at 10 bases. V gave up 1 base and J gave up 7 bases; unmatched junction bases: 10. CDR1 is SGHVS and CDR2 is FQNEAQ in the germline V gene. The CDR3 consists of 17 residues.

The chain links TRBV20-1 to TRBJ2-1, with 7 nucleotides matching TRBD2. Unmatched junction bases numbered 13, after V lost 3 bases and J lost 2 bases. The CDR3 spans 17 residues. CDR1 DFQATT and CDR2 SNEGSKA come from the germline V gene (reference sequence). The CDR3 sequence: CSARTGEGREPYNEQFF. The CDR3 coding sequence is TGCAGTGCTAGGACCGGGGAGGGCCGAGAACCCTACAATGAGCAGTTCTTC.

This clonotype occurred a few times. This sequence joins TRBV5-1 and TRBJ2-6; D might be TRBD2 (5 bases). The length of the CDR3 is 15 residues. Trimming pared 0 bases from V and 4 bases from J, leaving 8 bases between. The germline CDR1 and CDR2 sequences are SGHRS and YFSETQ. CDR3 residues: CASSLGGVGANVLTF. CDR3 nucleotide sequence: TGCGCCAGCAGCTTGGGGGGAGTCGGGGCCAACGTCCTGACTTTC.

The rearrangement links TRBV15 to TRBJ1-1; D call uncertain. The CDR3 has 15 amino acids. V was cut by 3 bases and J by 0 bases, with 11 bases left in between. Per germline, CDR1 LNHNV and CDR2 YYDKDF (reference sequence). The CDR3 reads CATSRFARLNTEAFF. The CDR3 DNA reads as TGTGCCACCAGCAGGTTCGCGCGTCTGAACACTGAAGCTTTCTTT.

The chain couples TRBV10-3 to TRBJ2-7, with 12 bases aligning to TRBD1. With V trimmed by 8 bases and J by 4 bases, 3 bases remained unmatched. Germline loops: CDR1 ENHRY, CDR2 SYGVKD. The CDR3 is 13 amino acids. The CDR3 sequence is CAIGTGGKYEQYF. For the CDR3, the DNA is TGTGCCATCGGGACAGGGGGCAAATACGAGCAGTACTTC.

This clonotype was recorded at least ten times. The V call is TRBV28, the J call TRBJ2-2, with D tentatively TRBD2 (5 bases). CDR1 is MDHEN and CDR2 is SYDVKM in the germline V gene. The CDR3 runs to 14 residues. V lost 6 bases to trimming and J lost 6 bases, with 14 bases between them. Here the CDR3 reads CASRVEGLAGELFF. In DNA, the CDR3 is TGTGCCAGCAGAGTTGAGGGCTTGGCCGGGGAGCTGTTTTTT.

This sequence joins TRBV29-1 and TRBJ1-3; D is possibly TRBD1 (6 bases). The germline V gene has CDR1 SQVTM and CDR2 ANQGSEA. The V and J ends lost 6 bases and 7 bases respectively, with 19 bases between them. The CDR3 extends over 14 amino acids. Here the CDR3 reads CSVGDMGTKNTIYF. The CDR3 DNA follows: TGCAGCGTCGGGGACATGGGGACCAAGAACACCATATATTTT. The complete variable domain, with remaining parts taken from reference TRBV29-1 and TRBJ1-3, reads SAVISQKPSRDICQRGTSLTIQCQVDSQVTMMFWYRQQPGQSLTLIATANQGSEATYESGFVIDKFPISRPNLTFSTLTVSNMSPEDSSIYLCSVGDMGTKNTIYFGEGSWLTVV.

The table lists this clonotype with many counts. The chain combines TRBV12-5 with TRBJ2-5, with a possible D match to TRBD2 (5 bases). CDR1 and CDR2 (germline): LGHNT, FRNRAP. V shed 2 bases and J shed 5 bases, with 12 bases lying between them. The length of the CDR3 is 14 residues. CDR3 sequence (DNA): TGTGCTAGTGGTTTGCCGGGGTCGGAGGAGACCCAGTACTTC. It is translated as CASGLPGSEETQYF. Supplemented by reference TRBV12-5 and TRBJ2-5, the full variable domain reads DARVTQTPRHKVTEMGQEVTMRCQPILGHNTVFWYRQTMMQGLELLAYFRNRAPLDDSGMPKDRFSAEMPDATLATLKIQPSEPRDSAVYFCASGLPGSEETQYFGPGTRLLVL.

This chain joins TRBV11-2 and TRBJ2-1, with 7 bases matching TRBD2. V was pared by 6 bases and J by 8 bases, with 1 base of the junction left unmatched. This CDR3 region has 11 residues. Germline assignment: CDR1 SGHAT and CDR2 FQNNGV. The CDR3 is CASRGGDEQFF. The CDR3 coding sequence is TGTGCCAGCAGGGGGGGGGATGAGCAGTTCTTC.

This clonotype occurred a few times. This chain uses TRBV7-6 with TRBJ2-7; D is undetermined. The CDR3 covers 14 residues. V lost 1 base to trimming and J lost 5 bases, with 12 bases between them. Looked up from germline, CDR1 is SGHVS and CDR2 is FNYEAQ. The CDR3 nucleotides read TGTGCCAGCAGCTTAGTTTTAGGGAAAGACGAGCAGTACTTC. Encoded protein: CASSLVLGKDEQYF.

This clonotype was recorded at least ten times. Here the CDR3 reads CASSRPGQALIEQYF. In nucleotides, the CDR3 is TGTGCCAGCAGCCGCCCGGGACAGGCTTTGATCGAGCAGTACTTC. J is TRBJ2-7 and V is TRBV7-2, with TRBD1 identical over 8 bases. The CDR3 covers 15 residues. V shed 5 bases and J 6 bases; nucleotides not matched to a gene: 12. The V gene's germline CDR1 is SGHTA and CDR2 FQGNSA.